A selection of T cell receptor beta chains follows, all from one sample in a study of CD4 T cells in relation to SARS-CoV-2 and coronaviruses. Using immunoSEQ multiplex PCR, the repertoire was profiled, and TCRdb retains in-frame clones only, with some absent. The sample consists of around 45,000 clones, roughly 80% of them appearing once. Their antigens are not known. Sample: naive CD4+ T cells from PBMCs, cultured in vitro. All receptors derive from an adult with COVID-19. Both conserved end residues are part of each CDR3. The D gene is left open where the match is weak. Size tells how often a clone was seen (once, few, many) or the class of an expanded clone, and some rows leave it out.

NA	NA	TRBV9	TRBJ2-4	TGTGCCAGCAGCCCCGGACAGCGTGGAAACATTCAGTACTTC	CASSPGQRGNIQYF
NA	TRBD2	TRBV6-2/TRBV6-3	TRBJ2-1	TGTGCCAGCAGTTATACCGCGGGAGGACATGAGCAGTTCTTC	CASSYTAGGHEQFF
NA	NA	TRBV30	TRBJ2-6	TGTGCCTGGAGCGCGCTGGGGGCGCCTGGGGCCAACGTCCTGACTTTC	CAWSALGAPGANVLTF
NA	NA	TRBV11-2	TRBJ1-6	TGTGCCAGCAGCAGATCGGACAGTTATTCACCCCTCCACTTT	CASSRSDSYSPLHF
NA	TRBD1	TRBV28	TRBJ1-1	TGTGCCAGCAGTTCAGACGGACAGGCGAACACTGAAGCTTTCTTT	CASSSDGQANTEAFF
NA	NA	TRBV1	TRBJ2-1	TGCACCAGCAGCCCCATAGCGGGACCTGAGCAGTTCTTC	CTSSPIAGPEQFF
NA	NA	TRBV19	TRBJ2-7	TGTGCCAGTAGTATAGGTAGGGGATTGGAGCAGTACTTC	CASSIGRGLEQYF
NA	NA	TRBV6-6	TRBJ2-7	TGTGCCAGCAGTTACTCGTCGCCAGGGTCTCTGTACTTC	CASSYSSPGSLYF
NA	TRBD2	TRBV6-2/TRBV6-3	TRBJ2-3	TGTGCCAGCAGTTACCCCTCCAAAGGACTAGCGGGTATAGATACGCAGTATTTT	CASSYPSKGLAGIDTQYF
NA	NA	TRBV7-9	TRBJ1-1	TGTGCCAGCAGCTTATTGGCGGATTCCACTGAAGCTTTCTTT	CASSLLADSTEAFF
NA	TRBD2	TRBV6-2/TRBV6-3	TRBJ2-1	TGTGCCAGCAGTACCCCCCAGGTTGCGGGAGATAATGAGCAGTTCTTC	CASSTPQVAGDNEQFF
NA	TRBD1	TRBV2	TRBJ1-2	TGTGCCAGCCAACGACAGGGTTATGGCTACACCTTC	CASQRQGYGYTF
NA	NA	TRBV9	TRBJ1-6	TGTGCCAGCAGCGTAGTGGGGGATTCACCCCTCCACTTT	CASSVVGDSPLHF
few	NA	TRBV19	TRBJ2-3	TGTGCCAGTAGTGCGGACTTCACAGATACGCAGTATTTT	CASSADFTDTQYF
NA	NA	TRBV3-1/TRBV3-2	TRBJ2-2	TGTGCCAGCAGCCCTCTCCGGACCGGGGAGCTGTTTTTT	CASSPLRTGELFF
NA	NA	TRBV10-3	TRBJ2-7	TGTGCCATGAAAAGTAGCGGAAACTCCTACGAGCAGTACTTC	CAMKSSGNSYEQYF
once	TRBD2	TRBV5-1	TRBJ2-5	TGCGCCAGCAGCTTGACTAGCGGGAGCCAAGAGACCCAGTACTTC	CASSLTSGSQETQYF
NA	NA	TRBV30	TRBJ2-7	TGTGCCTGGAGTGTTCGGGGGTTGTACGAGCAGTACTTC	CAWSVRGLYEQYF
few	NA	TRBV18	TRBJ1-1	TGTGCCAGCTCACCATGGTCCAACAGGGACACTGAAGCTTTCTTT	CASSPWSNRDTEAFF
once	NA	TRBV19	TRBJ2-1	TGTGCCAGTAGTATATTGTGGGGAAAGTCCTACAATGAGCAGTTCTTC	CASSILWGKSYNEQFF
NA	NA	TRBV5-1	TRBJ1-5	TGCGCCAGCAGCTTACAGGGTTCCCAGCCCCAGCATTTT	CASSLQGSQPQHF
NA	NA	TRBV18	TRBJ1-3	TGTGCCAGCTCCCAAGTCGGGGGACAAACTAAAAGCTCTGGAAACACCATATATTTT	CASSQVGGQTKSSGNTIYF
NA	TRBD2	TRBV5-4	TRBJ2-7	TGTGCCAGCAGCCCGGGGGGGACTCCCTATTTGTACGAGCAGTACTTC	CASSPGGTPYLYEQYF